This TCR beta chain appears in the sequencing data of a study of cytomegalovirus exposure and HLA in healthy donors. With 60 Vbeta and 13 Jbeta primers, the PCR was carried out. Using immunoSEQ multiplex PCR, the repertoire was profiled, and TCRdb retains in-frame clones only, with some absent. The table has 100,000 to 150,000 clones, less than 90% seen once. V lost 3 bases and J lost 2; bases outside the gene matches: 5. The CDR3 covers 16 residues. Per germline, CDR1 KGHSH and CDR2 LQKENI. The genes are TRBV18 and TRBJ2-3, with TRBD2 identical over 10 bases. Sequencing input: PBMCs. The receptor was derived from a man in his forties or fifties in good health and CMV-seronegative. The CDR3 reads CASSPERGGNTDTQYF. In DNA, the CDR3 is TGTGCCAGCTCACCGGAGCGGGGGGGCAACACAGATACGCAGTATTTT.